This T cell receptor beta chain was recorded in a study of T cells in Graves' hyperthyroidism and ophthalmopathy. This CDR3 contains 12 residues. Germline V lookup: CDR1 SGHTA, CDR2 FQGNSA. V was shortened by 5 bases and J by 3 bases, with 8 bases between the two germline ends. TCR beta CDR3 regions were amplified from RNA transcripts. RT-PCR in the first round (using the HTBI primer set) targeted the TCR CDR3. Each CDR3 protein gets one entry after TCRdb re-called the multiplex PCR reads with MiXCR. Of some 650,000 distinct CDR3 sequences in the sample, around 16% were seen once. Whole-study findings and limits: The model identified upcoming ophthalmopathy a median approximately six months ahead of onset. The blood repertoire included most of the expanded thyroid clonotypes above 0.001.

This clonotype was observed at least ten times. The antigen is undetermined. The sequence was obtained from a woman aged 40 to 55 with Graves' ophthalmopathy. The sample consisted of blood. The J gene is TRBJ2-7, the V gene TRBV7-2; the D is unclear. CDR3 loop: CASSAANYEQYF. The CDR3 nucleotides are TGTGCCAGCAGCGCCGCGAACTACGAGCAGTACTTC.